This T cell receptor beta chain derives from a study of spatial heterogeneity in lung cancer (dated by TCRdb to about 2019). With respect to the entire study: Samples were obtained from approximately 72 patients with early-stage, untreated non-small cell lung cancer from the lung TRACERx cohort. Follow-up PBMC samples were sequenced whenever the samples were available, and the median time to follow-up was two to three years after resection. Beta-chain transcripts were consistently detected in greater numbers than alpha-chain transcripts, which likely reflects a higher abundance of beta-chain transcripts. In the raw uncorrected reads, each unique combination of TCR and UMI appeared more than ten times on average. In non-small cell lung cancer, the study quantitatively compared TCR alpha and beta repertoires across several tumor regions, matched nontumor lung, and blood. TCR repertoire features were related to nonsynonymous mutation counts determined by whole-exome sequencing of tumor tissue. At surgery, hundreds of tumor regions, 64 matched nontumor lung samples and 45 to 60 PBMC samples were TCR-sequenced for both alpha and beta chains.

The library was obtained by 5' RACE. This sample was sequenced with a NextSeq 500. In the TCR library protocol, a unique molecular identifier was attached to each TCR cDNA molecule so that PCR and sequencing errors could be corrected. As for the original processing: Decombinator tools were used for TCR identification, UMI-based error correction and CDR3 extraction. Expanded TCRs were defined as those above a frequency of 2 per 1,000, corresponding to the top 1% of the tumor frequency distribution. Renyi diversity was computed with the R vegan package after each repertoire had been subsampled 100 times to 5,000 TCRs. CDR3 similarity networks were built from amino acid triplet string-kernel similarity, with CDR3s being connected when pairwise similarity was above 0.82. The public reads were run again by TCRdb, first through fastp at Q25 and then through MiXCR, and only productive beta chains were kept. One record per CDR3 amino acid sequence lists the most common genes and DNA. TCRdb's processing, not the authors', yielded these V and J calls. The sample profile shows about 1,100 distinct CDR3 sequences; 44% of them were found once. The top ten hold around 20% of the sample.

V is pruned by 5 bases and J by 4 bases, leaving 7 bases of the junction without a gene match. Its CDR3 holds 17 amino acids, cysteine through phenylalanine. Only the CDR3 part of the read is kept: 51 bases, read in frame from the first base. As encoded in the germline V gene, CDR1 is SNHLY while CDR2 is FYNNEI. Broader findings and caveats from the paper: Ubiquitous expanded tumor TCRs showed up in blood more often at tumor resection than at routine follow-up. Additional single-cell paired TCR alpha and beta sequencing was considered necessary to confirm, at a functional level, the hypothesis that regional TCRs recognize regional mutations. Only 14 patients were included in the comparisons of baseline and follow-up blood repertoires.

With regard to this clonotype: Which antigen it targets is not known. Nothing much larger sits one base from this clone, and base qualities are not available. This beta chain slipped into a library made for alpha chains as a stray read, so its size is not meaningful.

The label giving this sample's time point can be read as: blood at routine non-recurrence follow-up after resection. Without any cell sorting, TCR sequencing was performed on whole RNA extracted either from tumor and nontumor lung tissue or from cryopreserved PBMC samples. Only patients with enough RNA available from two or more tumor regions were chosen for TCR sequencing. The V gene is TRBV2 and the J gene is TRBJ2-2, and 13 junctional nucleotides match TRBD2. The source is a female donor with early-stage non-small cell lung cancer. This material consisted of PBMCs, taken at follow-up. The CDR3 reads as follows: CASSQLAGGPGTGELFF. The DNA sequence reads TGTGCCAGCAGTCAACTAGCGGGAGGGCCGGGCACCGGGGAGCTGTTTTTT.